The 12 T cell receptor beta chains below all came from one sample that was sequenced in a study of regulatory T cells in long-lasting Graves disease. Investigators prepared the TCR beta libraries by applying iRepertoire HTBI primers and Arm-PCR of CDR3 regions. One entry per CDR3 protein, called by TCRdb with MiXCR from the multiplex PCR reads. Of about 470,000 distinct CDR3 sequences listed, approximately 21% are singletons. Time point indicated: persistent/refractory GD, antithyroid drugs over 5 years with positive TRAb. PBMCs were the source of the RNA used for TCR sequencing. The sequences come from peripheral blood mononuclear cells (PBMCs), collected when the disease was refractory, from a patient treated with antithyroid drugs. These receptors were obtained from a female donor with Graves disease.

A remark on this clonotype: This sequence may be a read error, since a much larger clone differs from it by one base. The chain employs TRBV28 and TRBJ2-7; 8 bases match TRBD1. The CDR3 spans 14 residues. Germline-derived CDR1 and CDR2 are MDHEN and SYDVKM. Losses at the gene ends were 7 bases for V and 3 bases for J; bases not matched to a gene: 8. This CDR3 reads CASMGETGDYEQYF. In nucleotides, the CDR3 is TGTGCCAGCATGGGAGAGACAGGGGACTACGAGCAGTACTTC.

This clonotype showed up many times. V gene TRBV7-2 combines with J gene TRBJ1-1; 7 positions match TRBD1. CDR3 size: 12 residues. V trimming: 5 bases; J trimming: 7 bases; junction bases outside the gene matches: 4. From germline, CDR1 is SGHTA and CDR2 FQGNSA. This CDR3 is CASSHTGDEAFF. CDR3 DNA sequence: TGTGCCAGCAGCCACACAGGGGATGAAGCTTTCTTT.

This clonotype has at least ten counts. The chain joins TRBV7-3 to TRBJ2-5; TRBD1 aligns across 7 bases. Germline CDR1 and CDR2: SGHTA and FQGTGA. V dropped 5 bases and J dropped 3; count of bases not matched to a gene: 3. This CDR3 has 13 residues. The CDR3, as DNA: TGTGCCAGCAGCCCCACAGGGGAAGAGACCCAGTACTTC. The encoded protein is CASSPTGEETQYF.

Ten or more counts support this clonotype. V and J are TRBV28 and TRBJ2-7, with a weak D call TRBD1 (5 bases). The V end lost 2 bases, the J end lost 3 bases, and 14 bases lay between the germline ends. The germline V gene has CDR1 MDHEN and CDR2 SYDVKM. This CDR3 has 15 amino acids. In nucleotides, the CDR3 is TGTGCCAGCAGTTTAAGAACAGGCATGTTCTACGAGCAGTACTTC. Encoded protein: CASSLRTGMFYEQYF.

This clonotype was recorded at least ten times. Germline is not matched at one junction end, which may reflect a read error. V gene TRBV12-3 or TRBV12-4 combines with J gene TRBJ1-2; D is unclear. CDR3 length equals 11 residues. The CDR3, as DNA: TGTGCCAGCAGCTTAGGCTATGGCTACACCTTC. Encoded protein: CASSLGYGYTF.

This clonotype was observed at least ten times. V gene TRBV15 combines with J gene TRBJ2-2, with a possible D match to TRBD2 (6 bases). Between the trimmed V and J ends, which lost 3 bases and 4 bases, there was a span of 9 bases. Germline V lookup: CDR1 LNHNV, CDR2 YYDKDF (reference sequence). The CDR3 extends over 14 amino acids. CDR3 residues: CATSSGGFTGELFF. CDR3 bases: TGTGCCACCAGCAGCGGGGGTTTCACCGGGGAGCTGTTTTTT.

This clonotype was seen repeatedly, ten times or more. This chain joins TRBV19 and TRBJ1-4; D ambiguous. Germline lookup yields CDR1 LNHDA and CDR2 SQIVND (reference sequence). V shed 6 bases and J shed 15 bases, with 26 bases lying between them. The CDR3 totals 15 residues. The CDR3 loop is CASSDRASGIAWVFF. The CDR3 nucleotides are TGTGCCAGTAGCGATCGGGCCAGCGGGATCGCATGGGTGTTTTTT. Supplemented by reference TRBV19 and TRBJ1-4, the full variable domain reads DGGITQSPKYLFRKEGQNVTLSCEQNLNHDAMYWYRQDPGQGLRLIYYSQIVNDFQKGDIAEGYSVSREKKESFPLTVTSAQKNPTAFYLCASSDRASGIAWVFFGSGTQLSVL.

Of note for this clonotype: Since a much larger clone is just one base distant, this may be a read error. The CDR3 nucleotides read TGCAGTGCTATCACCCCGACAGGAAGGAGGAGGGATGATAATTCACCCCTCCACTTT. Residues: CSAITPTGRRRDDNSPLHF. The V and J genes are TRBV20-1 and TRBJ1-6; weak D call: TRBD1 (6 bases). The CDR3 sequence is 19 residues long. The V end was cut by 4 bases, the J end by 5 bases, with 27 bases between. In germline, CDR1 is DFQATT, CDR2 SNEGSKA (reference sequence).

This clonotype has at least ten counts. The CDR3 sequence: CAWTLGGQETQYF. In nucleotides, the CDR3 is TGTGCCTGGACCCTGGGGGGGCAAGAGACCCAGTACTTC. This chain joins TRBV30 and TRBJ2-5; TRBD2 aligns across 7 bases. V lost 4 bases, J lost 2 bases, and 4 bases stayed unmatched. The CDR3 consists of 13 residues. Germline CDR1 GTSNPN, CDR2 SVGIG (reference sequence).

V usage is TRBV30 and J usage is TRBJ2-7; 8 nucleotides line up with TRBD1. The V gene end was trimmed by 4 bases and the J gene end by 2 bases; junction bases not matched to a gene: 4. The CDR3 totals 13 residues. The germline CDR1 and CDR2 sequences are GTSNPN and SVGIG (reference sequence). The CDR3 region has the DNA TGTGCCTGGACTGAGACAGGGGCCTACGAGCAGTACTTC. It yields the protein CAWTETGAYEQYF. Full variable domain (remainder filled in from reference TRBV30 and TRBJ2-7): SQTIHQWPATLVQPVGSPLSLECTVEGTSNPNLYWYRQAAGRGLQLLFYSVGIGQISSEVPQNLSASRPQDRQFILSSKKLLLSDSGFYLCAWTETGAYEQYFGPGTRLTVT.

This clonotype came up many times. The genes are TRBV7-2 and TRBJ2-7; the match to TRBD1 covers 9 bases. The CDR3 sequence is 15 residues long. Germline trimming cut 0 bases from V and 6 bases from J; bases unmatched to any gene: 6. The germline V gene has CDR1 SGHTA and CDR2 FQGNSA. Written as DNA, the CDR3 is TGTGCCAGCAGCTTAGCGTTGGGACAGGGCGCCGAGCAGTACTTC. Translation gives CASSLALGQGAEQYF.

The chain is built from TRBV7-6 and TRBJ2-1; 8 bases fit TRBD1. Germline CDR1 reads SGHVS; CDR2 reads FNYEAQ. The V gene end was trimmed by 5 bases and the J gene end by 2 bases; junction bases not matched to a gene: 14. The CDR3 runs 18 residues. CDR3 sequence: CASSARPDRATPYNEQFF. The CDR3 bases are TGTGCCAGCAGCGCCCGCCCGGACAGGGCGACCCCCTACAATGAGCAGTTCTTC. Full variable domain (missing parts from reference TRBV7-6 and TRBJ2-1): GAGVSQSPRYKVTKRGQDVALRCDPISGHVSLYWYRQALGQGPEFLTYFNYEAQQDKSGLPNDRFSAERPEGSISTLTIQRTEQRDSAMYRCASSARPDRATPYNEQFFGPGTRLTVL.